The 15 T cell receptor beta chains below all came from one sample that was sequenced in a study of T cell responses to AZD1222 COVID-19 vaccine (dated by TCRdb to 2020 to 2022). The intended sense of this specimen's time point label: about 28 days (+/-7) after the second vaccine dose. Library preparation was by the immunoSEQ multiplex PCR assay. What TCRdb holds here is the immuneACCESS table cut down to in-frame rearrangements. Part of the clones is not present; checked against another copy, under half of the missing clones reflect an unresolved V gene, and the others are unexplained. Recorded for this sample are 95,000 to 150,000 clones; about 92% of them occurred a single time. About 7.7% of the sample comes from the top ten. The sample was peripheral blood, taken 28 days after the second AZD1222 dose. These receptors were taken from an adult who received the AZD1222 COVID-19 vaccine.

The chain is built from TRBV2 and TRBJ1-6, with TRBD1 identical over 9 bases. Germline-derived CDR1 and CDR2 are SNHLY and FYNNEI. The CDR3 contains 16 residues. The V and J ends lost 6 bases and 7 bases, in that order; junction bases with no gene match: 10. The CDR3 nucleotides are TGTGCCAGCAGGAGGCAGCCGGGACAGGGCAATTCACCCCTCCACTTT. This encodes CASRRQPGQGNSPLHF.

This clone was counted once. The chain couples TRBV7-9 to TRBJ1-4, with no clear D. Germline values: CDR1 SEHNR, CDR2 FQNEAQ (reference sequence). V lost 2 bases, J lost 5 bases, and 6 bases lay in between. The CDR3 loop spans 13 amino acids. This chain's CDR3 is CASSLLPNEKLFF. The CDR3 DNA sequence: TGTGCCAGCAGCTTACTTCCCAATGAAAAACTGTTTTTT.

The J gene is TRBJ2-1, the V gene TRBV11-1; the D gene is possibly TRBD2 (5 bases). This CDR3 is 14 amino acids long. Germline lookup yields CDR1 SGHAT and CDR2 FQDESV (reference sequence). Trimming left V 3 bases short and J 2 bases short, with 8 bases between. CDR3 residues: CASSLRAAYNEQFF. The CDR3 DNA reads TGTGCCAGCAGCTTGCGAGCGGCCTACAATGAGCAGTTCTTC.

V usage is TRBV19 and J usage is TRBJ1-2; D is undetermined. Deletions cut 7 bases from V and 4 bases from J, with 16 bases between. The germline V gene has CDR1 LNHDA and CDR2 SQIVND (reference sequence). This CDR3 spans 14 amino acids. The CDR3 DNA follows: TGTGCCAGTAATGACCCAGGAATGGTCTATGGCTACACCTTC. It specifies CASNDPGMVYGYTF.

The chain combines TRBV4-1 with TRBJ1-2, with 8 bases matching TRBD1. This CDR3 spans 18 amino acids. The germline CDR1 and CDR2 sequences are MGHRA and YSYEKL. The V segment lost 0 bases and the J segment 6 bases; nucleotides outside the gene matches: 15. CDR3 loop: CASSQDPFAYDRGDGYTF. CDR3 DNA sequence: TGCGCCAGCAGCCAAGATCCCTTTGCATACGACAGGGGAGATGGCTACACCTTC.

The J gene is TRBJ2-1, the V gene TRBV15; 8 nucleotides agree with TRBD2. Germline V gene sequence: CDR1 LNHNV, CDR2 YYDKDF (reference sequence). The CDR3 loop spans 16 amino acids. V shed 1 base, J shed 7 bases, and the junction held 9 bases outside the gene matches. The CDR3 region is CATSRVFNAGGNEQFF. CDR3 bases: TGTGCCACCAGCAGAGTTTTCAACGCGGGAGGAAATGAGCAGTTCTTC.

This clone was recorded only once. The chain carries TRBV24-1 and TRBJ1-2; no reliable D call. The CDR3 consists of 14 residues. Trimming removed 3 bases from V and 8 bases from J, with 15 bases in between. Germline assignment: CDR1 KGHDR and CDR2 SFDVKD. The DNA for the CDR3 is TGTGCCACCAGTGATAGACTGGGGAAGTTAGGCTACACCTTC. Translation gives CATSDRLGKLGYTF.

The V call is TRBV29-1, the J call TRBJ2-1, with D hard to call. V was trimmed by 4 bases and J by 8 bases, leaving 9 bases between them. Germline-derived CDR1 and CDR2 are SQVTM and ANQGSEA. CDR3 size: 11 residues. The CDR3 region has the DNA TGCAGCGTTGTCACCGTCTATGAGCAGTTCTTC. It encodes CSVVTVYEQFF.

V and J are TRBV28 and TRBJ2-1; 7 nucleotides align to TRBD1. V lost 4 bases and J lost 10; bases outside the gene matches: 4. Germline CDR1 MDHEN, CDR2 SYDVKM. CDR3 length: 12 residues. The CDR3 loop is CASSSGTAEQFF. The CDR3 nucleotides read TGTGCCAGCAGTTCTGGGACAGCAGAGCAGTTCTTC.

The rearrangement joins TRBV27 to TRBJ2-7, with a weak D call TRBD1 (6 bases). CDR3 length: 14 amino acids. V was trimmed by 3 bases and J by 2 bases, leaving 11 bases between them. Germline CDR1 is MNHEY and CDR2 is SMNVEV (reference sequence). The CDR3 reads CASSFRGSTYEQYF. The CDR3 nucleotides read TGTGCCAGCAGTTTTAGGGGGAGCACCTACGAGCAGTACTTC.

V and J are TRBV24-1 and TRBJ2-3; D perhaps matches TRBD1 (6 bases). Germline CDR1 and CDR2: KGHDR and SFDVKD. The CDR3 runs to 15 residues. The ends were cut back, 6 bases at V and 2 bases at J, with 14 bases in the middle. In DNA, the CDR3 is TGTGCCACCAGTCTGGGGGCGCCCCCCACAGATACGCAGTATTTT. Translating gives CATSLGAPPTDTQYF.

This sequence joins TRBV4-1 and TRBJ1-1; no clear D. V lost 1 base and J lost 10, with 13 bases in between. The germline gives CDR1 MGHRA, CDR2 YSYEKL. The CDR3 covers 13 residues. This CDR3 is CASSQGVLEVAFF. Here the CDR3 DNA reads TGCGCCAGCAGCCAAGGAGTTCTTGAAGTAGCTTTCTTT.

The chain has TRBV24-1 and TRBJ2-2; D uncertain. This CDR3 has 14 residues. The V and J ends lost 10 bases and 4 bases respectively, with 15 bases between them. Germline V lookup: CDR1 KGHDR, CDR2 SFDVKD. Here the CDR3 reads CATAPFGVTGELFF. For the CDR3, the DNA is TGTGCCACTGCGCCCTTTGGGGTCACCGGGGAGCTGTTTTTT.

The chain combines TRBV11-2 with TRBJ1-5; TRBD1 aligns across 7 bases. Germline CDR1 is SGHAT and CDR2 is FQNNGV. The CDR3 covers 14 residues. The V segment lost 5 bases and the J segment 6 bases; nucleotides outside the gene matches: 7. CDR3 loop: CASSLDRVGQPQHF. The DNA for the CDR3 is TGTGCCAGCAGCCTCGACAGGGTGGGTCAGCCCCAGCATTTT. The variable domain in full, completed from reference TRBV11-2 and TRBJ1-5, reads EAGVAQSPRYKIIEKRQSVAFWCNPISGHATLYWYQQILGQGPKLLIQFQNNGVVDDSQLPKDRFSAERLKGVDSTLKIQPAKLEDSAVYLCASSLDRVGQPQHFGDGTRLSIL.

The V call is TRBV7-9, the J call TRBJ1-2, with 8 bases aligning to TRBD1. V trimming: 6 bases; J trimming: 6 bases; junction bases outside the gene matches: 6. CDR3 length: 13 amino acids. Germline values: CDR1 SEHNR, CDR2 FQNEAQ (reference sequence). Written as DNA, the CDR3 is TGTGCCAGCAGACATGGGACAGGCGATGGCTACACCTTC. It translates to CASRHGTGDGYTF.